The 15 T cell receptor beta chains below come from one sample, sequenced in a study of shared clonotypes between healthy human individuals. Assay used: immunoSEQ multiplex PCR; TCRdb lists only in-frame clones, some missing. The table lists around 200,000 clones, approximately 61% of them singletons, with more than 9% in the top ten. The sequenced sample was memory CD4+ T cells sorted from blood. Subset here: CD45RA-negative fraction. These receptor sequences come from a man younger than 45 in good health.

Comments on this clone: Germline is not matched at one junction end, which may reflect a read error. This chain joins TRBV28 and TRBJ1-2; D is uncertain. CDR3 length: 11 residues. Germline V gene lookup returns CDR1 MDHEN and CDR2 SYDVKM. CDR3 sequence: CASSSVVAPYF. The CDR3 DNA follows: TGTGCCAGCAGTTCTGTTGTCGCGCCTTACTTC.

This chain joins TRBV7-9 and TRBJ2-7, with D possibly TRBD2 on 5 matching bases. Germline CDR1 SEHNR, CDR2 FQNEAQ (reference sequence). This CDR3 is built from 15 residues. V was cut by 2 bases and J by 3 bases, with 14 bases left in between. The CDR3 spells CASSLFALRDYEQYF. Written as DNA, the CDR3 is TGTGCCAGCAGCTTATTCGCTTTACGGGACTACGAGCAGTACTTC. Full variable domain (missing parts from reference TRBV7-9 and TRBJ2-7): DTGVSQNPRHKITKRGQNVTFRCDPISEHNRLYWYRQTLGQGPEFLTYFQNEAQLEKSRLLSDRFSAERPKGSFSTLEIQRTEQGDSAMYLCASSLFALRDYEQYFGPGTRLTVT.

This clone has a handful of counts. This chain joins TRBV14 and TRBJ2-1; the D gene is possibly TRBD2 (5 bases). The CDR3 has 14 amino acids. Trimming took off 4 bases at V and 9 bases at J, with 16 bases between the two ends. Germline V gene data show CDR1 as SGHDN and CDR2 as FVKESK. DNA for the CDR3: TGTGCCAGCAGCCCCGACTTCCGGACTTTTGAGCAGTTCTTC. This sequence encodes CASSPDFRTFEQFF.

This chain's CDR3 is CASTNKRAPSEQYF. DNA for the CDR3: TGTGCCAGCACCAACAAAAGGGCCCCCAGCGAGCAGTACTTC. The V gene is TRBV6-5, the J gene TRBJ2-7; D gene unclear. The V gene's germline CDR1 is MNHEY and CDR2 SVGAGI. With 7 bases removed from V and 6 bases from J, the gap between germline ends came to 19 bases. The CDR3 sequence is 14 residues long.

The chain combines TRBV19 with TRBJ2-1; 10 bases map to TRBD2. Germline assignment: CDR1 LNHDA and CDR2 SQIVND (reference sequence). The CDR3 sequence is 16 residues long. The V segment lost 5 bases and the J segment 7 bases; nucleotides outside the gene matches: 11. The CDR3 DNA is TGTGCCAGTAGTCATAGGACTAGCGGTACGGGAAATGAGCAGTTCTTC. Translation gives CASSHRTSGTGNEQFF.

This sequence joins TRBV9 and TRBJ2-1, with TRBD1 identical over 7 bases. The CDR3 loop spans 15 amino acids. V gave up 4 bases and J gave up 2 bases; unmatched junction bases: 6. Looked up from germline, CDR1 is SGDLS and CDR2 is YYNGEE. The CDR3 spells CASSPQGETYNEQFF. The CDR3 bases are TGTGCCAGCAGCCCCCAGGGGGAGACCTACAATGAGCAGTTCTTC.

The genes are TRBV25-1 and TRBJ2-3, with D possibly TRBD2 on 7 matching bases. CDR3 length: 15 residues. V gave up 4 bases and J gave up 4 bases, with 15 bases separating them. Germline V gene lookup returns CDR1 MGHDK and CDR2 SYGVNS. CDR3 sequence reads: CASSAAGAKSDTQYF. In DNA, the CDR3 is TGTGCCAGCAGTGCCGCGGGGGCCAAATCAGATACGCAGTATTTT. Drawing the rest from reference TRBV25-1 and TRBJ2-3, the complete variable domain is EADIYQTPRYLVIGTGKKITLECSQTMGHDKMYWYQQDPGMELHLIHYSYGVNSTEKGDLSSESTVSRIRTEHFPLTLESARPSHTSQYLCASSAAGAKSDTQYFGPGTRLTVL.

The CDR3 DNA reads TGCGCCAGCAGCTTGCTAGCGGGAGTTAATGAGCAGTTCTTC. Translating it yields CASSLLAGVNEQFF. The chain has TRBV5-1 and TRBJ2-1; 10 nucleotides agree with TRBD2. This CDR3 has 14 amino acids. Germline trimming cut 1 base from V and 7 bases from J; bases unmatched to any gene: 2. Germline assignment: CDR1 SGHRS and CDR2 YFSETQ.

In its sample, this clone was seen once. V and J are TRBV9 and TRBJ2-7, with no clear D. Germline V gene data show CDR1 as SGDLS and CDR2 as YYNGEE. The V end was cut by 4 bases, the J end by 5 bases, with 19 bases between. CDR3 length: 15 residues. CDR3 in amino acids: CASSPSPRTLNEQYF. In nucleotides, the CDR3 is TGTGCCAGCAGCCCCTCCCCTAGAACCCTTAACGAGCAGTACTTC.

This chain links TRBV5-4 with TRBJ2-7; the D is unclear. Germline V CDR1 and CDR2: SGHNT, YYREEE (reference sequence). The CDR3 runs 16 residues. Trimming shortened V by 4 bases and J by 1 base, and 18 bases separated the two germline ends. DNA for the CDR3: TGTGCCAGCAGCGGCCCGATTGGCCGAACATCCTACGAGCAGTACTTC. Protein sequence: CASSGPIGRTSYEQYF.

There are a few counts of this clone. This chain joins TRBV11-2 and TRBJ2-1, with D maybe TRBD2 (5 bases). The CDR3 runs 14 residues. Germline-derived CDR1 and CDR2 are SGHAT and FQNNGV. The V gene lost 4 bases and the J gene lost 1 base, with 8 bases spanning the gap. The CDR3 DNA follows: TGTGCCAGCAGCTCGGGGAATTCCTACAATGAGCAGTTCTTC. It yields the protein CASSSGNSYNEQFF.

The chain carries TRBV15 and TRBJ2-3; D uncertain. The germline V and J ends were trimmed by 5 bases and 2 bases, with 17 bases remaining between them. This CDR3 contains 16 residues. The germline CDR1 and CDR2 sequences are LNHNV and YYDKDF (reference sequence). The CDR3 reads CATSYGPQQPTDTQYF. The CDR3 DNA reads TGTGCCACCAGCTATGGGCCCCAACAGCCCACAGATACGCAGTATTTT.

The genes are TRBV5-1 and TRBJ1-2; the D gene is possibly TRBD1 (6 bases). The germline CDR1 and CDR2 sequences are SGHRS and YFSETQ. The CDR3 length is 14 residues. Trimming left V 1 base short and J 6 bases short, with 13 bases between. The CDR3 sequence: CASSLYRGAHGYTF. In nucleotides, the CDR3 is TGCGCCAGCAGCTTGTACCGGGGGGCACATGGCTACACCTTC.

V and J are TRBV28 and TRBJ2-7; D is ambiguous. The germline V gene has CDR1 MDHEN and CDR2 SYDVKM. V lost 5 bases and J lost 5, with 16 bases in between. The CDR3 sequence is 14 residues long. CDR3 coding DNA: TGTGCCAGCAGTCCCCATGGCGGTGTTAACGAGCAGTACTTC. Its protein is CASSPHGGVNEQYF.

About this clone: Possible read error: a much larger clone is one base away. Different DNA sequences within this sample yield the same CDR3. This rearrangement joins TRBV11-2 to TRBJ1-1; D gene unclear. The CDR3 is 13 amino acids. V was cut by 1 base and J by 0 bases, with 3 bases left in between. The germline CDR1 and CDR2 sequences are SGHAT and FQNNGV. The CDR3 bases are TGTGCCAGCAGCTTAGGAGTGAACACTGAAGCTTTCTTT. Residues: CASSLGVNTEAFF.